What follows is one TCR beta chain and its context. Antigen unknown. This sample's time point: after preoperative PTX-NDP chemotherapy. TCRdb itself ran the PCR reads through MiXCR, one entry per CDR3 protein. Among about 9,300 distinct CDR3 sequences, under 55% were seen once, and the ten largest hold 12% to 15%. Between the trimmed V and J ends, which lost 6 bases and 9 bases, there was a span of 25 bases. This CDR3 is built from 16 residues. The germline V gene encodes CDR1 SGHTA and CDR2 FQGNSA. The data were taken from a study of esophageal squamous cell carcinoma under preoperative chemotherapy. Study as a whole: TCR repertoires were profiled from both peripheral blood T cells and tumor-infiltrating lymphocytes. Study-wide findings and caveats: Peripheral T cells migrating into the tumor appeared to partly supply post-treatment tumor-infiltrating lymphocytes. After paclitaxel-nedaplatin, abundant clones were more likely to contract than amplify.

Sample collection occurred from a patient given preoperative chemotherapy. This TCR came from a human donor with esophageal squamous cell carcinoma. The donor label of this sample is uncertain. The chain uses TRBV7-2 and TRBJ2-3; D may correspond to TRBD1 or TRBD2 (7 bases each). The CDR3 sequence is CASRGTGGGGQETQYF. Here the CDR3 DNA reads TGTGCCAGCAGGGGGACTGGGGGAGGGGGCCAAGAGACGCAGTATTTT.